This T cell receptor beta chain was sequenced for a study of vaccination and CD4 T cells after COVID-19. Study details: Participants were administered two doses of either the BNT162b2 or the mRNA-1273 vaccine. The authors used overlapping spike peptides from SARS-CoV-2, HCoV-NL63, HCoV-OC43 and HCoV-229E to stimulate cells.

The Oncomine TCR Beta short-read assay sequenced DNA from cultured CD4+ T cells. The genomic DNA was obtained from cultured CD4+ T cells by extraction with the QIAamp micro DNA kit. TCRdb reanalysed the PCR reads using MiXCR and keeps one entry per CDR3 protein. This table has fewer than 15,000 distinct CDR3 sequences, 35% appearing once. Treatment denoted: 10-day PBMC culture with coronavirus spike peptide pools or control peptides (ViraFEST assay). Regarding this clonotype: The antigen is not known.

This receptor was taken from a human donor who had recovered from COVID-19. Specimen: CD4+ T cells from blood, cultured in vitro.

In nucleotides, the CDR3 is TGTGCCAGCAGCTCCAACAGAGAGTCACCCCTCCACTTT. Amino acids: CASSSNRESPLHF. The rearrangement links TRBV7-3 to TRBJ1-6; D is uncertain. This CDR3 is built from 13 residues. From germline, CDR1 is SGHTA and CDR2 FQGTGA. V gave up 4 bases and J gave up 10 bases, with 11 bases separating them.